Listed here is a single TCR beta chain. Antigen: not known. The CDR3 runs to 15 residues. V lost 4 bases and J lost 6; bases outside the gene matches: 7. The germline gives CDR1 MDHEN, CDR2 SYDVKM. Only in-frame clones appear in the TCRdb table, and some are missing; sequencing was by immunoSEQ multiplex PCR. The sample yields over 150,000 clones, about nine tenths seen once. This entry comes from a study of cytomegalovirus exposure and HLA in healthy donors. The roughly 120-subject validation cohort, separate from the roughly 700-subject first cohort, included the donors. Study results and limitations: Reports described diagnosis of cytomegalovirus status by the classifier as highly specific and sensitive.

This sequence was found in a man between 18 and 29 years old in good health and CMV-seropositive. Sequenced input: PBMCs. This chain joins TRBV28 and TRBJ1-5; TRBD1 aligns across 9 bases. In nucleotides, the CDR3 is TGTGCCAGCAGTTCCCCAGGACAGGGGAGTCAGCCCCAGCATTTT. Translation gives CASSSPGQGSQPQHF.